The 27 T cell receptor beta chains presented below share a single source sample, sequenced in a study of patients and donors after allogeneic stem cell transplantation. TCRdb redid the calling of the RT-PCR reads with MiXCR, one entry per CDR3 protein. The table lists 85,000 to 90,000 distinct CDR3 sequences, around 49% of them singletons, with about 64% in the top ten. The sample was blood, either unsorted or a sorted T cell fraction (not recorded which). These receptor sequences come from a human donor who was either an allogeneic HSCT recipient or a stem cell or donor lymphocyte infusion donor (not recorded which). It is not recorded whose cells these are; they may come from a transplant donor.

This chain links TRBV7-2 with TRBJ1-2, with D unclear. The CDR3 has 12 residues. V was cut by 1 base and J by 7 bases, with 7 bases left in between. The V gene's germline CDR1 is SGHTA and CDR2 FQGNSA. The CDR3 is CASSLDTAGYTF. For the CDR3, the DNA is TGTGCCAGCAGCTTAGATACGGCTGGCTACACCTTC.

The V gene is TRBV28, the J gene TRBJ1-5; perhaps TRBD1 as D (5 bases). CDR1 and CDR2 (germline): MDHEN, SYDVKM. This CDR3 region has 15 residues. Trimming cost V 3 bases and J 6 bases, with 15 bases left between them. The CDR3, as DNA: TGTGCCAGCAGTTTTTTCGGGGGAGGTGGTCAGCCCCAGCATTTT. Translating it yields CASSFFGGGGQPQHF. Full variable domain (rest looked up from reference TRBV28 and TRBJ1-5): DVKVTQSSRYLVKRTGEKVFLECVQDMDHENMFWYRQDPGLGLRLIYFSYDVKMKEKGDIPEGYSVSREKKERFSLILESASTNQTSMYLCASSFFGGGGQPQHFGDGTRLSIL.

This clonotype was seen a handful of times. CDR3 bases: TGTGCCAGCAGTTCGGACAGGGGGTCCGGCTACACCTTC. It codes for CASSSDRGSGYTF. This chain connects TRBV12-3 or TRBV12-4 to TRBJ1-2; 10 nucleotides align to TRBD1. Trimming at V came to 4 bases and at J to 8 bases, leaving 4 bases not matched to a gene. The CDR3 sequence is 13 residues long.

The CDR3 region is CASSSVPTNEKLFF. In DNA, the CDR3 is TGTGCCAGCAGCTCGGTTCCAACTAATGAAAAACTGTTTTTT. This chain connects TRBV11-2 to TRBJ1-4; no reliable D call. This CDR3 is built from 14 residues. Trimming removed 4 bases from V and 0 bases from J, with 6 bases in between. Per the germline V gene, CDR1 is SGHAT and CDR2 is FQNNGV.

The gene calls are TRBV24-1 and TRBJ1-5; unclear D gene. CDR1 is KGHDR, CDR2 SFDVKD, per germline. Trimming pared 5 bases from V and 6 bases from J, leaving 10 bases between. The CDR3 has 13 residues. CDR3 protein: CATSARAGQPQHF. CDR3 DNA sequence: TGTGCCACCAGTGCAAGGGCAGGTCAGCCCCAGCATTTT.

This clonotype was recorded a few times. This chain's CDR3 is CSALGAAEAFF. The CDR3 DNA reads TGCAGTGCCCTGGGGGCCGCTGAAGCTTTCTTT. The chain employs TRBV20-1 and TRBJ1-1, with a possible D match to TRBD1 (6 bases). V gave up 6 bases and J gave up 6 bases, with 11 bases separating them. Germline V gene sequence: CDR1 DFQATT, CDR2 SNEGSKA (reference sequence). The CDR3 totals 11 residues.

This clonotype was seen a handful of times. V usage is TRBV12-3 or TRBV12-4 and J usage is TRBJ1-2; no firm D call. Trimming removed 8 bases at V and 1 base at J, with 14 bases between. This CDR3 comprises 14 residues. CDR3 region: CASCVRSFNYGYTF. CDR3 nucleotide sequence: TGTGCCAGCTGTGTGCGGTCCTTTAACTATGGCTACACCTTC.

This clonotype appeared a few times. The gene calls are TRBV6-5 and TRBJ2-2; D not certain. V was clipped by 6 bases and J by 3 bases, with 5 bases between them. This CDR3 contains 12 residues. The germline CDR1 and CDR2 sequences are MNHEY and SVGAGI. DNA of the CDR3: TGTGCCAGCAGGGCAGACACCGGGGAGCTGTTTTTT. It yields the protein CASRADTGELFF.

V and J are TRBV5-6 and TRBJ1-1, with a weak D call TRBD1 (6 bases). V was cut by 5 bases and J by 5 bases, with 10 bases left in between. Germline V gene data show CDR1 as SGHDT and CDR2 as YYEEEE. This CDR3 is built from 12 residues. CDR3 bases: TGTGCCAGCAGGGTTCAGGGGACTGAAGCTTTCTTT. This sequence encodes CASRVQGTEAFF.

The chain joins TRBV12-3 or TRBV12-4 to TRBJ1-6; a weak D match, TRBD1 (5 bases). V lost 3 bases to trimming and J lost 8 bases, with 17 bases between them. This CDR3 region has 16 residues. CDR3 amino acids: CASSLRGVSTYSPLHF. The DNA of the CDR3 is TGTGCCAGCAGTTTGCGGGGGGTGTCGACTTATTCACCCCTCCACTTT.

The chain combines TRBV28 with TRBJ1-2; D is uncertain. The CDR3 runs 12 residues. Germline CDR1 is MDHEN and CDR2 is SYDVKM. The ends were cut back, 4 bases at V and 8 bases at J, with 11 bases in the middle. In DNA, the CDR3 is TGTGCCAGCAGTTCGTCCCCGGACGGCTACACCTTC. Encoded protein: CASSSSPDGYTF.

CDR3 loop: CASSYGGAEAFF. The CDR3 bases are TGTGCCAGCAGTTATGGGGGTGCTGAAGCTTTCTTT. This sequence joins TRBV7-9 and TRBJ1-1, with D perhaps TRBD1 (5 bases). V gave up 6 bases and J gave up 6 bases, with 11 bases separating them. Germline values: CDR1 SEHNR, CDR2 FQNEAQ (reference sequence). CDR3 length: 12 amino acids.

The rearrangement uses TRBV5-6 and TRBJ2-5; 9 bases match TRBD2. Per germline, CDR1 SGHDT and CDR2 YYEEEE. This CDR3 comprises 16 residues. J lost 3 bases, V lost 0 bases, and 6 bases had no gene match. For the CDR3, the DNA is TGTGCCAGCAGCTTGGCACTAGCGGGTGGCGAAGAGACCCAGTACTTC. Encoded protein: CASSLALAGGEETQYF.

This chain joins TRBV29-1 and TRBJ1-2; D gene ambiguous. Germline CDR1 reads SQVTM; CDR2 reads ANQGSEA. V lost 3 bases, J lost 1 base, and 9 bases lay in between. The CDR3 spans 13 residues. The CDR3 region has the DNA TGCAGCGTTGACTTAATCCTTAACTATGGCTACACCTTC. It encodes CSVDLILNYGYTF.

This clonotype was detected a few times. The chain has TRBV7-8 and TRBJ1-1, with TRBD1 matching over 11 bases. J gave up 0 bases and V 3 bases, and 6 bases lay outside the gene matches. Germline lookup yields CDR1 SGHVS and CDR2 FQNEAQ. This CDR3 has 17 residues. DNA of the CDR3: TGTGCCAGCAGCTTTATCCCGGGACAGGGGGTGAACACTGAAGCTTTCTTT. Amino acids: CASSFIPGQGVNTEAFF. Supplemented by reference TRBV7-8 and TRBJ1-1, the full variable domain reads GAGVSQSPRYKVAKRGQDVALRCDPISGHVSLFWYQQALGQGPEFLTYFQNEAQLDKSGLPSDRFFAERPEGSVSTLKIQRTQQEDSAVYLCASSFIPGQGVNTEAFFGQGTRLTVV.

The rearrangement links TRBV6-2 or TRBV6-3 to TRBJ2-2; 7 bases are a match to TRBD1. This CDR3 contains 17 residues. Per germline, CDR1 MNHEY and CDR2 SVGEGT. With V trimmed by 6 bases and J by 3 bases, 13 bases remained unmatched. CDR3 nucleotides: TGTGCCAGCAGCGCATTTAACAGGGGATGGGACACCGGGGAGCTGTTTTTT. As protein: CASSAFNRGWDTGELFF.

This chain uses TRBV11-2 with TRBJ1-1; unclear D gene. In germline, CDR1 is SGHAT, CDR2 FQNNGV. V lost 1 base and J lost 1, with 10 bases in between. This CDR3 is built from 15 residues. This CDR3 is CASSLANYQNTEAFF. The CDR3 nucleotides are TGTGCCAGCAGCTTAGCAAACTATCAGAACACTGAAGCTTTCTTT.

This chain links TRBV6-5 with TRBJ2-2, with 8 bases aligning to TRBD2. The CDR3 has 18 residues. J gave up 1 base and V 4 bases, and 11 bases lay outside the gene matches. The V gene's germline CDR1 is MNHEY and CDR2 SVGAGI. The CDR3 is CASSLTVLAGLNTGELFF. DNA for the CDR3: TGTGCCAGCAGTTTAACCGTCCTAGCGGGCTTGAACACCGGGGAGCTGTTTTTT.

The CDR3 sequence: CASSQQAVRTEAFF. CDR3 DNA: TGCGCCAGCAGCCAACAGGCCGTCCGTACTGAAGCTTTCTTT. This chain joins TRBV4-3 and TRBJ1-1; D uncertain. Germline-derived CDR1 and CDR2 are LGHNA and YSLEER. The CDR3 totals 14 residues. The V end was cut by 2 bases, the J end by 5 bases, with 12 bases between.

The chain carries TRBV29-1 and TRBJ2-2; perhaps TRBD1 as D (6 bases). Between the trimmed V and J ends, which lost 3 bases and 4 bases, there was a span of 15 bases. The CDR3 runs 15 residues. Germline V gene sequence: CDR1 SQVTM, CDR2 ANQGSEA. The CDR3 nucleotides are TGCAGCGTTGAGGGTTGGCCCAGGGGCACCGGGGAGCTGTTTTTT. This sequence encodes CSVEGWPRGTGELFF.

This chain links TRBV6-5 with TRBJ1-3, with 10 bases identical to TRBD1. Losses at the gene ends were 4 bases for V and 1 base for J; bases not matched to a gene: 4. Looked up from germline, CDR1 is MNHEY and CDR2 is SVGAGI. This CDR3 has 16 amino acids. The CDR3 sequence: CASSLQGQGSGNTIYF. CDR3 DNA sequence: TGTGCCAGCAGTTTACAGGGACAGGGGTCTGGAAACACCATATATTTT.

The chain couples TRBV7-9 to TRBJ2-1, with 9 bases identical to TRBD2. The CDR3 runs to 14 residues. V lost 8 bases, J lost 6 bases, and 8 bases stayed unmatched. Germline V gives CDR1 SEHNR, CDR2 FQNEAQ (reference sequence). The CDR3 DNA follows: TGTGCCAGCTTAGGGCTAGCGGGGCCCAATGAGCAGTTCTTC. Translating gives CASLGLAGPNEQFF.

The rearrangement joins TRBV20-1 to TRBJ1-1, with 10 nucleotides matching TRBD1. CDR3 size: 16 residues. CDR1 is DFQATT, CDR2 SNEGSKA, per germline (reference sequence). The J segment lost 0 bases and the V segment lost 3 bases, leaving 7 bases of the junction unmatched. The CDR3 protein is CSASAFDRGLNTEAFF. Written as DNA, the CDR3 is TGCAGTGCTAGCGCCTTTGACAGGGGGCTGAACACTGAAGCTTTCTTT.

V usage is TRBV5-1 and J usage is TRBJ1-2, with 8 bases matching TRBD1. The J segment lost 5 bases and the V segment lost 4 bases, leaving 13 bases of the junction unmatched. Per germline, CDR1 SGHRS and CDR2 YFSETQ. CDR3 size: 16 residues. The CDR3 reads CASSTIPGQASYGYTF. DNA for the CDR3: TGCGCCAGCAGCACAATACCGGGACAGGCGAGTTATGGCTACACCTTC.

This clonotype was found a few times. This CDR3 is CSARSSEPPGFF. Written as DNA, the CDR3 is TGCAGTGCTAGGTCCTCGGAACCTCCTGGGTTTTTT. The rearrangement uses TRBV20-1 and TRBJ1-4, with D hard to call. The germline CDR1 and CDR2 sequences are DFQATT and SNEGSKA (reference sequence). V was trimmed by 3 bases and J by 16 bases, leaving 18 bases between them. The CDR3 runs 12 residues.

The genes are TRBV3-1 and TRBJ2-1; no firm D call. CDR3 length equals 13 residues. Germline loops: CDR1 LGHDT, CDR2 YNNKEL (reference sequence). Trimming took 2 bases from V and 7 from J, leaving 9 bases between them. CDR3 nucleotides: TGTGCCAGCAGCCAACGCGCTCATAATGAGCAGTTCTTC. Its protein is CASSQRAHNEQFF.

The chain couples TRBV14 to TRBJ1-2; TRBD1 is a possible D gene (5 bases). In germline, CDR1 is SGHDN, CDR2 FVKESK. CDR3 length equals 14 residues. Trimming removed 3 bases at V and 4 bases at J, with 12 bases between. The CDR3 is CASSHWQGGYGYTF. As DNA, the CDR3 is TGTGCCAGCAGCCATTGGCAGGGCGGCTATGGCTACACCTTC.